This TCR beta chain was documented in a study of blood T cells in healthy people across ages. V dropped 2 bases and J dropped 2; count of bases not matched to a gene: 5. Per germline, CDR1 SGHAT and CDR2 FQNNGV. This CDR3 is 17 amino acids long. A second PCR, run for about 7 to 12 cycles, used a sample-barcoded 5' primer plus a J-beta primer mix. Individual samples furnished no less than 2.5 million CDR3-containing paired-end reads apiece. In TCRdb, the 5' RACE reads were re-called with MiXCR into one record per CDR3 protein. The top ten hold around a third of the sample, which has roughly 700,000 distinct CDR3 sequences, 49% seen once.

Sequenced sample: blood. The chain combines TRBV11-2 with TRBJ2-3; 12 bases map to TRBD2. The receptor comes from a woman between 55 and 75 years old in good health. The CDR3 here is CASSLQGLAGSTDTQYF. CDR3 nucleotides: TGTGCCAGCAGCTTACAAGGACTAGCGGGATCCACAGATACGCAGTATTTT.